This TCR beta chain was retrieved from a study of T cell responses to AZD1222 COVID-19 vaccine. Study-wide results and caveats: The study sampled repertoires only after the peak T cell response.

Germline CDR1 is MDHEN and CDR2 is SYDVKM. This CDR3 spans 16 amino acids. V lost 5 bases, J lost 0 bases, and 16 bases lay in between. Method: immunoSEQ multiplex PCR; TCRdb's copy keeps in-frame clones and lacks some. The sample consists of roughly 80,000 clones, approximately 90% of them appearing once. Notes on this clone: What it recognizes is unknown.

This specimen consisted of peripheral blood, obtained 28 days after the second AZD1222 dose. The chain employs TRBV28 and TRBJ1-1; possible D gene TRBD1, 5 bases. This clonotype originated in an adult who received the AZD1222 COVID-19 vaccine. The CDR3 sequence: CASSHLGLRMNTEAFF. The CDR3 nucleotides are TGTGCCAGCAGTCACCTGGGACTGCGGATGAACACTGAAGCTTTCTTT.